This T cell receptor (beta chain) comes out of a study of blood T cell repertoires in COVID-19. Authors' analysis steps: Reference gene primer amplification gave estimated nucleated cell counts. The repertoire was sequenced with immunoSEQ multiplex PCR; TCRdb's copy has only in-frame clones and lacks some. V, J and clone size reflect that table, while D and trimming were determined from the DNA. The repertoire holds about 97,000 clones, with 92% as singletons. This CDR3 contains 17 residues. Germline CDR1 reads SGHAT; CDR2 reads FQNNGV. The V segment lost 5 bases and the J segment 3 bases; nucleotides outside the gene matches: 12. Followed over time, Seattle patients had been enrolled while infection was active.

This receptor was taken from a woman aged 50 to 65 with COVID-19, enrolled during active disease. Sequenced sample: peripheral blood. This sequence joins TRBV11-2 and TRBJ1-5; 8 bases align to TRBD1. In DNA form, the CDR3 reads TGTGCCAGCAGCAGAGGACAGGGAAGTTATTCCAATCAGCCCCAGCATTTT. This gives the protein CASSRGQGSYSNQPQHF.